Listed here are 17 T cell receptor beta chains from one sample, sequenced in a study of spatial heterogeneity in lung cancer. Noted time point: sample taken at primary tumor resection. Unsorted whole RNA samples from tumor, nontumor lung or frozen PBMC were sequenced. One entry per CDR3 protein, called by TCRdb with MiXCR from the 5' RACE reads. The repertoire holds about 2,900 distinct CDR3 sequences, with approximately 15% as singletons. The sample in question was PBMCs, obtained at surgery. These TCRs come from a female donor with early-stage non-small cell lung cancer.

This clonotype was counted many times. The chain carries TRBV3-1 and TRBJ1-6, with a weak D call TRBD1 (5 bases). V was shortened by 3 bases and J by 2 bases, with 14 bases between the two germline ends. This CDR3 comprises 17 residues. From germline, CDR1 is LGHDT and CDR2 YNNKEL (reference sequence). CDR3 nucleotide sequence: TGTGCCAGCAGCCACGCAGGACACCCCCCCTATAATTCACCCCTCCACTTT. The encoded protein is CASSHAGHPPYNSPLHF.

In DNA form, the CDR3 reads TGTGCCAGCAGCTCGCCGACAGGGTACACCGGGGAGCTGTTTTTT. This translates into CASSSPTGYTGELFF. The rearrangement joins TRBV7-9 to TRBJ2-2, with 7 bases matching TRBD1. Germline V gives CDR1 SEHNR, CDR2 FQNEAQ (reference sequence). The V and J ends lost 4 bases and 3 bases, in that order; junction bases with no gene match: 5. CDR3 size: 15 residues.

In this sample, this clonotype turned up a few times. This rearrangement joins TRBV6-5 to TRBJ1-2; TRBD1 might be the D (5 bases). Between the trimmed V and J ends, which lost 8 bases and 8 bases, there was a span of 12 bases. This CDR3 is built from 11 residues. Germline V lookup: CDR1 MNHEY, CDR2 SVGAGI. CDR3 protein: CASSPGRGYTF. DNA of the CDR3: TGTGCCAGCTCCCCGGGGCGCGGCTACACCTTC.

The V gene is TRBV7-2, the J gene TRBJ2-1; D is uncertain. V gave up 8 bases and J gave up 4 bases, with 18 bases separating them. The germline V gene has CDR1 SGHTA and CDR2 FQGNSA. The CDR3 loop spans 15 amino acids. The CDR3 is CASSRPKGEYNEQFF. The DNA for the CDR3 is TGTGCCAGCTCAAGGCCGAAGGGCGAGTACAATGAGCAGTTCTTC.

This clonotype was seen repeatedly, ten times or more. The chain joins TRBV5-1 to TRBJ2-1, with 10 bases lining up with TRBD2. V was clipped by 4 bases and J by 7 bases; unmatched bases: 11. This CDR3 is 16 amino acids long. In germline, CDR1 is SGHRS, CDR2 YFSETQ. CDR3: CASSPPLAGEGNEQFF. For the CDR3, the DNA is TGCGCCAGCAGCCCCCCCCTAGCGGGAGAGGGTAATGAGCAGTTCTTC.

This clonotype was detected ten times or more. This rearrangement joins TRBV11-2 to TRBJ1-3; D is unclear. The CDR3 is made up of 13 amino acids. V lost 4 bases to trimming and J lost 0 bases, with 4 bases between them. Per germline, CDR1 SGHAT and CDR2 FQNNGV. The DNA of the CDR3 is TGTGCCAGCAGCTCGGCCTCTGGAAACACCATATATTTT. The encoded protein is CASSSASGNTIYF. The whole variable domain, remainder taken from reference TRBV11-2 and TRBJ1-3, is EAGVAQSPRYKIIEKRQSVAFWCNPISGHATLYWYQQILGQGPKLLIQFQNNGVVDDSQLPKDRFSAERLKGVDSTLKIQPAKLEDSAVYLCASSSASGNTIYFGEGSWLTVV.

This clonotype has ten or more counts. The V call is TRBV10-3, the J call TRBJ2-3; 9 bases agree with TRBD2. From germline, CDR1 is ENHRY and CDR2 SYGVKD. The CDR3 loop spans 15 amino acids. After removal of 8 bases from V and 0 bases from J, the junction contained 6 bases not matched to a gene. The CDR3 is CAISTSGRSTDTQYF. The CDR3 DNA follows: TGTGCCATCTCGACTAGCGGTCGGAGCACAGATACGCAGTATTTT.

Only a few counts were recorded for this clonotype. The V and J genes are TRBV6-2 or TRBV6-3 and TRBJ2-7; D tentatively reads TRBD1 or TRBD2 (5 bases each). The CDR3 runs to 16 residues. Trimming pared 2 bases from V and 0 bases from J, leaving 14 bases between. The germline V gene encodes CDR1 MNHEY and CDR2 SVGEGT. DNA of the CDR3: TGTGCCAGCAGTTACGATTCCTGGGGGAGCTCCTACGAGCAGTACTTC. Translation: CASSYDSWGSSYEQYF.

In its sample, this clonotype is medium-sized. The chain has TRBV5-4 and TRBJ2-1, with 9 positions matching TRBD2. CDR3 length: 17 amino acids. Germline assignment: CDR1 SGHNT and CDR2 YYREEE (reference sequence). J lost 1 base, V lost 2 bases, and 7 bases had no gene match. The CDR3 loop is CASSFDEAGGSYNEQFF. DNA for the CDR3: TGTGCCAGCAGCTTCGACGAGGCGGGAGGGTCCTACAATGAGCAGTTCTTC.

This clonotype was recorded only once. At one boundary the junction diverges from the germline segment, which might be a read error. The rearrangement links TRBV28 to TRBJ2-1; 15 bases fit TRBD2. CDR3 length: 13 amino acids. Germline V gene sequence: CDR1 MDHEN, CDR2 SYDVKM. DNA for the CDR3: TGTGTCAGCACCTTCGGACTAGCGGGAGGGAAATTCTTC. Amino acid sequence: CVSTFGLAGGKFF.

The chain combines TRBV5-5 with TRBJ1-2; D gene uncertain. Trimming cost V 0 bases and J 1 base, with 7 bases left between them. CDR3 length: 14 residues. The germline gives CDR1 SGHKS, CDR2 YYEKEE (reference sequence). CDR3 sequence: CASSLEANNYGYTF. In DNA, the CDR3 is TGTGCCAGCAGCTTGGAGGCGAATAACTATGGCTACACCTTC.

V gene TRBV10-3 combines with J gene TRBJ1-1, with D uncertain. This CDR3 contains 13 residues. The germline V gene encodes CDR1 ENHRY and CDR2 SYGVKD. The V and J ends lost 5 bases and 0 bases respectively, with 7 bases between them. DNA of the CDR3: TGTGCCATCAGTACGGAGCTGAACACTGAAGCTTTCTTT. Protein: CAISTELNTEAFF.

This CDR3 is CASSLDGWLEAFF. The CDR3 DNA follows: TGCGCCAGCAGCTTGGATGGGTGGCTTGAAGCTTTCTTT. The chain recombines TRBV5-1 with TRBJ1-1; D is uncertain. CDR3 size: 13 residues. The V gene lost 0 bases and the J gene lost 7 bases, with 10 bases spanning the gap. The germline V gene has CDR1 SGHRS and CDR2 YFSETQ. Using reference TRBV5-1 and TRBJ1-1 for the parts outside the CDR3, the full variable domain is KAGVTQTPRYLIKTRGQQVTLSCSPISGHRSVSWYQQTPGQGLQFLFEYFSETQRNKGNFPGRFSGRQFSNSRSEMNVSTLELGDSALYLCASSLDGWLEAFFGQGTRLTVV.

This clonotype was seen more than once but under ten times. This sequence joins TRBV2 and TRBJ2-1; TRBD1 matches 8 bases. Trimming cost V 1 base and J 8 bases; bases outside gene matches: 4. Germline V gives CDR1 SNHLY, CDR2 FYNNEI. The CDR3 is 14 amino acids. CDR3 protein: CASSEEGRGHEQFF. DNA of the CDR3: TGTGCCAGCAGTGAAGAGGGCAGGGGGCATGAGCAGTTCTTC.

In its sample, this clonotype was seen a few times. The V and J genes are TRBV7-3 and TRBJ2-5; possible D gene TRBD2, 5 bases. CDR1 SGHTA and CDR2 FQGTGA come from the germline V gene. The CDR3 is 15 amino acids. V lost 5 bases and J 7 bases, leaving 20 bases between the germline ends. The CDR3 here is CASSLDGNVDRTQYF. CDR3 DNA: TGTGCCAGCAGCCTGGACGGGAACGTGGATCGGACCCAGTACTTC.

This clonotype occurred many times. DNA of the CDR3: TGTGCCAGCAGCTTAGGGGCAGGGGACGAATACAATGAGCAGTTCTTC. Its translation is CASSLGAGDEYNEQFF. The chain uses TRBV7-9 and TRBJ2-1, with D perhaps matching TRBD1 (6 bases). The germline V and J ends were trimmed by 1 base and 4 bases, with 14 bases remaining between them. This CDR3 contains 16 residues. In germline, CDR1 is SEHNR, CDR2 FQNEAQ (reference sequence). The entire variable domain, with the rest obtained from reference TRBV7-9 and TRBJ2-1, is as follows: DTGVSQNPRHKITKRGQNVTFRCDPISEHNRLYWYRQTLGQGPEFLTYFQNEAQLEKSRLLSDRFSAERPKGSFSTLEIQRTEQGDSAMYLCASSLGAGDEYNEQFFGPGTRLTVL.

The table lists this clonotype with many counts. The chain couples TRBV19 to TRBJ2-1; 11 nucleotides agree with TRBD1. The CDR3 extends over 17 amino acids. Losses at the gene ends were 4 bases for V and 6 bases for J; bases not matched to a gene: 11. Looked up from germline, CDR1 is LNHDA and CDR2 is SQIVND (reference sequence). CDR3 sequence (DNA): TGTGCCAGTAGTACCCCTCCCGGGACAGGGGGGGGCAATGAGCAGTTCTTC. Translated, it gives CASSTPPGTGGGNEQFF.